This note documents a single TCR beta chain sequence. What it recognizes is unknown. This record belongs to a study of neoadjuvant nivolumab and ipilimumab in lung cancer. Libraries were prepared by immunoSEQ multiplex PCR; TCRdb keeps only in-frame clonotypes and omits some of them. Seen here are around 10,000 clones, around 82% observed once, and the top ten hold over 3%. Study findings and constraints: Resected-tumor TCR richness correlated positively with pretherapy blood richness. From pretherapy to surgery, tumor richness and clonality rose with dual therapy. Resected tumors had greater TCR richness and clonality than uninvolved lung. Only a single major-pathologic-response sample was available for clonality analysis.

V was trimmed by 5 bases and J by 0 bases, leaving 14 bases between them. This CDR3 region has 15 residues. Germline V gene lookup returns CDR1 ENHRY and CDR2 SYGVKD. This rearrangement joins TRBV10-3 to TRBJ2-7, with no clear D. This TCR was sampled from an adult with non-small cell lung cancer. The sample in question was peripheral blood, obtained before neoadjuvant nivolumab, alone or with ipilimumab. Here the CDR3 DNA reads TGTGCCATCAGTTCTGATAAAATTAACTCCTACGAGCAGTACTTC. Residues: CAISSDKINSYEQYF.